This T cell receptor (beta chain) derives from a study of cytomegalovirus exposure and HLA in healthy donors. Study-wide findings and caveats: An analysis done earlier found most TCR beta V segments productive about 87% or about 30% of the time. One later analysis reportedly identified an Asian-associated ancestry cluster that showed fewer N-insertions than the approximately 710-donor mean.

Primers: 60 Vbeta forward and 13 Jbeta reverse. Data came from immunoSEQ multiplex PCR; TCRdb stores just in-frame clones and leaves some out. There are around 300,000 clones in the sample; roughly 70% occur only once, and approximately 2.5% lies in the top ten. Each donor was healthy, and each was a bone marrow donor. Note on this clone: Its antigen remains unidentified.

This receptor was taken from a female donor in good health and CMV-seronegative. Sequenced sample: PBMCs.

CDR3 in amino acids: CASSLLGQGAYEQFF. In DNA form, the CDR3 reads TGCGCCAGCAGCTTGTTGGGACAGGGGGCTTATGAGCAGTTCTTC. V is TRBV5-1 and J is TRBJ2-1; 12 bases fit TRBD1. V gave up 1 base and J gave up 8 bases; unmatched junction bases: 4. CDR1 SGHRS and CDR2 YFSETQ come from the germline V gene. This CDR3 has 15 residues.